This TCR beta chain was identified during a study of CD8+ T cells in alopecia areata. Study as a whole: Patients received oral tofacitinib, 5 to 10 mg twice daily, for moderate-to-severe alopecia areata.

The germline V and J ends were trimmed by 8 bases and 8 bases, with 19 bases remaining between them. Germline lookup yields CDR1 GTSNPN and CDR2 SVGIG (reference sequence). The CDR3 spans 13 residues. The investigators collected lesional scalp punch biopsies and peripheral blood from alopecia areata patients. Study-level points and caveats: Higher clonality was seen in lesional scalp than in normal scalp, especially in alopecia totalis/universalis. There were also resident alphabeta T cells of normal skin sequenced in scalp samples.

Remarks on this clone: The antigen remains undetermined.

Extraction of RNA preceded its reverse transcription into cDNA, which served as the sequencing template. Clones were sequenced by immunoSEQ multiplex PCR, and TCRdb holds only the in-frame ones, with some missing. The sample records about 150,000 clones, about nine tenths being singletons. The rearrangement uses TRBV30 and TRBJ2-1, with a possible D match to TRBD1 (6 bases). The receptor comes from a human donor with alopecia areata. The sequenced sample was CD8+ T cells sorted from blood, obtained at week 0. CDR3 residues: CASDRPIRDEQFF. For the CDR3, the DNA is TGTGCCAGTGACAGGCCAATAAGGGATGAGCAGTTCTTC.